The T cell receptor beta chain described here comes from a study of T cells in tuberculosis. Study-level points and caveats: GEM motif frequencies gave less than 75% accuracy; the GMM repertoire gave roughly 90%.

To note about this clone: Its specificity is unknown.

Sequencing was performed with immunoSEQ multiplex PCR; in TCRdb, only in-frame clones are kept and a portion is missing. The sample includes roughly 44,000 clones, about 95% seen only once; the top ten take around 7%. Germline CDR1 and CDR2: SEHNR and FQNEAQ (reference sequence). This CDR3 region has 11 residues. V lost 3 bases and J 7 bases, leaving 6 bases between the germline ends. The TCR was taken from a donor between 10 and 35 years old with latent tuberculosis or without tuberculosis infection. Source material: PBMCs. The chain has TRBV7-9 and TRBJ1-1, with D unclear. CDR3 in DNA: TGTGCCAGCAGCTTTGAGAATGAAGCTTTCTTT. Encoded protein: CASSFENEAFF.